Sequencing of this T cell receptor (beta chain) was carried out in a study of blood T cell repertoires in COVID-19. The CDR3 sequence is 15 residues long. V gave up 2 bases and J gave up 10 bases, with 20 bases separating them. Germline V CDR1 and CDR2: MGHDK, SYGVNS. The repertoire was sequenced with immunoSEQ multiplex PCR; TCRdb's copy has only in-frame clones and lacks some. The sample holds a few hundred thousand clones; roughly 90% are singletons and the top ten take roughly 2.9%. A Seattle source enrolled patients during active infection and followed them longitudinally. The genes are TRBV25-1 and TRBJ1-1; D gene ambiguous. Sequences were obtained from peripheral blood. The receptor was isolated from a woman aged 30 to 39 with COVID-19, enrolled during active disease. CDR3 bases: TGTGCCAGCAGTGAAGTAGGCGGGAGCTCCCTGATAGCTTTCTTT. Protein product: CASSEVGGSSLIAFF.